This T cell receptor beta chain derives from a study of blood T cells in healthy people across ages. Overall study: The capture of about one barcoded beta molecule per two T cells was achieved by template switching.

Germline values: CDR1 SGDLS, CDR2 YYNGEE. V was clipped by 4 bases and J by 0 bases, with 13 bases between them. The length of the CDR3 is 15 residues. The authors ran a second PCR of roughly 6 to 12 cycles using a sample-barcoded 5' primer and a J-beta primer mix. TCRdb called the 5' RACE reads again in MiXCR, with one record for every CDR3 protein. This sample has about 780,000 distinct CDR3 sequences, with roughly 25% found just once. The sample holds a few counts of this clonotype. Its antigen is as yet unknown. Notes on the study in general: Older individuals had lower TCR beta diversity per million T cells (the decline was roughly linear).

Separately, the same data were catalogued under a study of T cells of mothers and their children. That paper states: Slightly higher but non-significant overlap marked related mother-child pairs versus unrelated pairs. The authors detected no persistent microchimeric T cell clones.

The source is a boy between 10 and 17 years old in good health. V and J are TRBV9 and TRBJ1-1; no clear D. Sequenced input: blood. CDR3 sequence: CASSPRRSLNTEAFF. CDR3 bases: TGTGCCAGCAGCCCGCGCCGATCCTTGAACACTGAAGCTTTCTTT.